This T cell receptor (beta chain) was captured in a study of blood T cell repertoires in COVID-19. Study-level background: Sites in the United States, Italy and Spain provided acute and convalescent COVID-19 samples.

This clone has a handful of counts. In the authors' methods: Reference gene primer amplification gave nucleated cell count estimates. Clones were read by immunoSEQ multiplex PCR, and TCRdb kept only the in-frame ones, dropping some. The D gene and trimming were derived from the DNA, and the V and J assignments and clone size from that table. The table shows about 110,000 clones, with less than 75% occurring only once. The V and J ends lost 0 bases and 0 bases respectively, with 11 bases between them. The germline V gene encodes CDR1 SGHAT and CDR2 FQNNGV. CDR3 length equals 17 residues. This TCR derives from a woman between 40 and 55 years old with acute or convalescent COVID-19. The sample comprised peripheral blood. The V gene is TRBV11-2, the J gene TRBJ2-2, with a possible D match to TRBD1 (5 bases). CDR3 sequence reads: CASSLEPDSANTGELFF. For the CDR3, the DNA is TGTGCCAGCAGCTTAGAACCCGACAGCGCGAACACCGGGGAGCTGTTTTTT. The entire variable domain, with the rest obtained from reference TRBV11-2 and TRBJ2-2, is as follows: EAGVAQSPRYKIIEKRQSVAFWCNPISGHATLYWYQQILGQGPKLLIQFQNNGVVDDSQLPKDRFSAERLKGVDSTLKIQPAKLEDSAVYLCASSLEPDSANTGELFFGEGSRLTVL.